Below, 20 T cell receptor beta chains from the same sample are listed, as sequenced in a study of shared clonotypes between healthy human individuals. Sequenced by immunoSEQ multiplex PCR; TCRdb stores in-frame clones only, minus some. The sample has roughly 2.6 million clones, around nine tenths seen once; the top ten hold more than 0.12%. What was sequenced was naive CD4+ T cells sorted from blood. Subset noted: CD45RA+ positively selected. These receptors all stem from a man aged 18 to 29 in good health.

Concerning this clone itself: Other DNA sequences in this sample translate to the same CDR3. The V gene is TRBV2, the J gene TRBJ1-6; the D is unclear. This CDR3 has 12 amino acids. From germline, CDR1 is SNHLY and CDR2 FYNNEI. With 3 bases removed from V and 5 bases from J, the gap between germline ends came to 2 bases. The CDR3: CASSDDNSPLHF. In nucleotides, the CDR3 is TGTGCCAGCAGTGACGATAATTCACCCCTCCACTTT. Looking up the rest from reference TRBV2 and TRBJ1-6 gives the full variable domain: EPEVTQTPSHQVTQMGQEVILRCVPISNHLYFYWYRQILGQKVEFLVSFYNNEISEKSEIFDDQFSVERPDGSNFTLKIRSTKLEDSAMYFCASSDDNSPLHFGNGTRLTVT.

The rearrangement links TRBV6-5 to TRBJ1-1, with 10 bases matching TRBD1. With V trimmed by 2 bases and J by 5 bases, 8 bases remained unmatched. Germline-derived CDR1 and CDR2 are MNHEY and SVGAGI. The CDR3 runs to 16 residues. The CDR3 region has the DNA TGTGCCAGCAGTTACCTGACAGGGGGCAGGGAAACTGAAGCTTTCTTT. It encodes CASSYLTGGRETEAFF.

Here the CDR3 DNA reads TGTGCCAGCAGGACTGGGACTAGCGGGGGCCTAGAGACCCAGTACTTC. This sequence encodes CASRTGTSGGLETQYF. V usage is TRBV28 and J usage is TRBJ2-5; 14 nucleotides line up with TRBD2. Germline CDR1 MDHEN, CDR2 SYDVKM. The CDR3 has 16 residues. Unmatched junction bases numbered 7, after V lost 6 bases and J lost 4 bases.

CDR3 protein: CASSLGYRGIGELFF. DNA for the CDR3: TGCGCCAGCAGCTTGGGGTACAGGGGCATCGGGGAGCTGTTTTTT. This chain joins TRBV5-1 and TRBJ2-2; 7 positions match TRBD1. The V segment lost 0 bases and the J segment 7 bases; nucleotides outside the gene matches: 6. The CDR3 has 15 amino acids. Germline CDR1 and CDR2: SGHRS and YFSETQ. The whole variable domain, filled in from reference TRBV5-1 and TRBJ2-2, reads KAGVTQTPRYLIKTRGQQVTLSCSPISGHRSVSWYQQTPGQGLQFLFEYFSETQRNKGNFPGRFSGRQFSNSRSEMNVSTLELGDSALYLCASSLGYRGIGELFFGEGSRLTVL.

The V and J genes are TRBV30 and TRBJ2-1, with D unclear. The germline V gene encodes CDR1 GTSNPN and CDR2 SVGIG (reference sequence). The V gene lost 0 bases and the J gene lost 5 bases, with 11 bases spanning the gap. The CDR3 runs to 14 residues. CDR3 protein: CAWSVQLGNNEQFF. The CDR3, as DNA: TGTGCCTGGAGTGTTCAACTTGGGAACAATGAGCAGTTCTTC.

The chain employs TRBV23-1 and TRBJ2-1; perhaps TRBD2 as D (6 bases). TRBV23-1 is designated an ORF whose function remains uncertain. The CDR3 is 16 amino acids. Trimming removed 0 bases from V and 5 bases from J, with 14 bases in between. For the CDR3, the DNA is TGCGCCAGCAGTCAATCTACCCGCGGGGCTAACAATGAGCAGTTCTTC. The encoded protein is CASSQSTRGANNEQFF.

The CDR3 DNA follows: TGTGCCAGCAGCCAAGGGGCGTCGCAGTACTTC. Protein sequence: CASSQGASQYF. The rearrangement links TRBV7-2 to TRBJ2-7; possibly TRBD1 for D (5 bases). Trimming left V 5 bases short and J 9 bases short, with 11 bases between. Germline CDR1 reads SGHTA; CDR2 reads FQGNSA. This CDR3 comprises 11 residues.

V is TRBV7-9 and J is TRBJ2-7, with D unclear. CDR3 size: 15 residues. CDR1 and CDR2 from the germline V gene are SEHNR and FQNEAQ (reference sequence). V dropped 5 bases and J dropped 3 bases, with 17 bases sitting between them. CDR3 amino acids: CASSPTRSTFYEQYF. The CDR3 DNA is TGTGCCAGCAGCCCAACCAGGTCTACCTTCTACGAGCAGTACTTC.

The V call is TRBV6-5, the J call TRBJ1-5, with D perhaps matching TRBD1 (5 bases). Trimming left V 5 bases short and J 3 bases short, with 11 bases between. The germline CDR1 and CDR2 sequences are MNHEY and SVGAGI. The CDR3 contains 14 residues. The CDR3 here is CASSRDGTNQPQHF. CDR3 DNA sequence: TGTGCCAGCAGTAGGGACGGAACCAATCAGCCCCAGCATTTT.

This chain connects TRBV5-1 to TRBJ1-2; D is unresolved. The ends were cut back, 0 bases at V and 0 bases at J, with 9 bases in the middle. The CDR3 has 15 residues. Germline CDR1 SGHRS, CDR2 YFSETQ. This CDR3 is CASSLGSGSNYGYTF. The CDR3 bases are TGCGCCAGCAGCTTGGGGTCGGGTTCTAACTATGGCTACACCTTC.

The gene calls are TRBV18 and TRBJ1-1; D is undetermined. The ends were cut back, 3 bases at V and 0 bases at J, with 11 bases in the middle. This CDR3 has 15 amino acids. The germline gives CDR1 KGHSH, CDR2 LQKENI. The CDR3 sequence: CASSPSSGLNTEAFF. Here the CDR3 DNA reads TGTGCCAGCTCACCCTCATCCGGATTGAACACTGAAGCTTTCTTT. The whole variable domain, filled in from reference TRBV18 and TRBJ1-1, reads NAGVMQNPRHLVRRRGQEARLRCSPMKGHSHVYWYRQLPEEGLKFMVYLQKENIIDESGMPKERFSAEFPKEGPSILRIQQVVRGDSAAYFCASSPSSGLNTEAFFGQGTRLTVV.

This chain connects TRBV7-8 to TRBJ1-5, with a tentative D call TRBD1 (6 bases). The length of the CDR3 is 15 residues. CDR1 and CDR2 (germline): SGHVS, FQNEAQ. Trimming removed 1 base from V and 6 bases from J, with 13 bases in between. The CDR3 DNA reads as TGTGCCAGCAGCTTAGAGACCAGGGGTACTCAGCCCCAGCATTTT. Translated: CASSLETRGTQPQHF. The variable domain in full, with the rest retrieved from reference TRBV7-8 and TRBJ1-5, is GAGVSQSPRYKVAKRGQDVALRCDPISGHVSLFWYQQALGQGPEFLTYFQNEAQLDKSGLPSDRFFAERPEGSVSTLKIQRTQQEDSAVYLCASSLETRGTQPQHFGDGTRLSIL.

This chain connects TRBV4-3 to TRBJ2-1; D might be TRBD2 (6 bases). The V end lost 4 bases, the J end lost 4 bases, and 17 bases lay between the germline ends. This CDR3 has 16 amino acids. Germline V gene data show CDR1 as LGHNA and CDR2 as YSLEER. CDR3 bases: TGCGCCAGCAGCCGGGGTGGGGGGAGTCGGTACAATGAGCAGTTCTTC. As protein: CASSRGGGSRYNEQFF.

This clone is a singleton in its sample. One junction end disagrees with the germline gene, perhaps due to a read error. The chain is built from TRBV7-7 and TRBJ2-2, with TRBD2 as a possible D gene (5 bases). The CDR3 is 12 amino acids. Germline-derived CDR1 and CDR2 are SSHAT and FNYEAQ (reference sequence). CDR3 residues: CASSPRGGELFF. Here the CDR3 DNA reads TGTGCTAGCAGCCCCCGGGGCGGGGAGCTGTTTTTT.

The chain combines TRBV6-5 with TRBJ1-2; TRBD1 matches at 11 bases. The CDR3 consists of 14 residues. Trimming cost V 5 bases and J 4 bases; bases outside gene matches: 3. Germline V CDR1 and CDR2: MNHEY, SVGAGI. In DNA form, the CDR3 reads TGTGCCAGCAGTGGGACAGGGGGTTCCTATGGCTACACCTTC. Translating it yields CASSGTGGSYGYTF.

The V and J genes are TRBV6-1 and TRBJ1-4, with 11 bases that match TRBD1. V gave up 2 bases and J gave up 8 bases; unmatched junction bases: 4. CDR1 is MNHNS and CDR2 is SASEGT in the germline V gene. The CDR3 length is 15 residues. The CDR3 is CASSEHGTGGEKLFF. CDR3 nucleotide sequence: TGTGCCAGCAGTGAACATGGGACAGGGGGGGAAAAACTGTTTTTT.

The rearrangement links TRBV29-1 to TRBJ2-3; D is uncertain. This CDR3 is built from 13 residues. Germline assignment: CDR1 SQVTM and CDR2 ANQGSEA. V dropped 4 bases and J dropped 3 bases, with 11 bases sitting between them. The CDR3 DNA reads TGCAGCGTTGGCTTGGGAAGGACAGATACGCAGTATTTT. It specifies CSVGLGRTDTQYF.

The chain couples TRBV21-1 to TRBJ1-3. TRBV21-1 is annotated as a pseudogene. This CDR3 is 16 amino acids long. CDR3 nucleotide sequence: TGTGCCAGGGGAGGCCGGACAAGCCTCTCTGGAAACACCATATATTTT. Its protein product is CARGGRTSLSGNTIYF.

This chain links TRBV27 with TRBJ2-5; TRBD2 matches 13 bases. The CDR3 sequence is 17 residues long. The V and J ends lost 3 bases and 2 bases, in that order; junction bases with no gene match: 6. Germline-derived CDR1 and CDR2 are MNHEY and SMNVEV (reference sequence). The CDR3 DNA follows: TGTGCCAGCAGTTTCCGCGGACTAGCGGGGGATCAAGAGACCCAGTACTTC. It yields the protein CASSFRGLAGDQETQYF.

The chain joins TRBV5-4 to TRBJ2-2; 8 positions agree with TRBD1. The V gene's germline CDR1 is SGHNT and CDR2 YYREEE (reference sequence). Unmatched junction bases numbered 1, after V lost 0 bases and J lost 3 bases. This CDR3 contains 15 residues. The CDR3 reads CASSLVDRDTGELFF. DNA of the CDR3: TGTGCCAGCAGCTTGGTGGACAGGGACACCGGGGAGCTGTTTTTT.